This TCR beta chain was sequenced in a study of cytomegalovirus exposure and HLA in healthy donors. Study information: Across almost 400 genotyped donors, about 81% landed in the Caucasian-associated ancestry cluster.

With 60 Vbeta and 13 Jbeta primers, the PCR was carried out. Using immunoSEQ multiplex PCR, the repertoire was profiled, and TCRdb retains in-frame clones only, with some absent. Of about 160,000 clones in the sample, roughly 80% were seen once. The V gene end was trimmed by 5 bases and the J gene end by 0 bases; junction bases not matched to a gene: 10. CDR1 and CDR2 (germline): SEHNR, FQNEAQ (reference sequence). The CDR3 covers 17 residues. Sequenced input: PBMCs. This chain uses TRBV7-9 with TRBJ1-3; 7 nucleotides align to TRBD1. The clonotype originates from a female donor in good health and CMV-seronegative. Written as DNA, the CDR3 is TGTGCCAGCAGCCCGTTGGGACAGCTGAGCTCTGGAAACACCATATATTTT. Translated, it gives CASSPLGQLSSGNTIYF.